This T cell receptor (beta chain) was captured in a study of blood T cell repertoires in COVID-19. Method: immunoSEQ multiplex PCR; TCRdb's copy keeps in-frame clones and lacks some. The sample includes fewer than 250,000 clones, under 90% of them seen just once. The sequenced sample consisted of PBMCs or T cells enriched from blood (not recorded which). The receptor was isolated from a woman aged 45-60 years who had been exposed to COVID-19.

The DNA of the CDR3 is TGCGCCAGCAGCTTGACTTCAGGGGGAAGGCAGCCCCAGCATTTT. Protein product: CASSLTSGGRQPQHF. The V gene is TRBV5-1, the J gene TRBJ1-5, with 7 nucleotides matching TRBD1. CDR3 size: 15 residues. J gave up 7 bases and V 1 base, and 8 bases lay outside the gene matches. The germline CDR1 and CDR2 sequences are SGHRS and YFSETQ.